This TCR beta chain was captured by sequencing in a study of blood T cells in healthy people across ages. Study-level points and caveats: PBMCs went unsorted, and a conclusive naive versus antigen-experienced comparison was therefore prevented. Greater diversity and more naive CD4+ cells were seen in long-lived donors than in aged donors.

The donors, healthy Caucasians from Russia, were aged 6 to 90. Points on this clonotype: Its target is not known.

The authors ran a second PCR of about 6 to 12 cycles using a sample-barcoded 5' primer and a J-beta primer mix. The template-switch adaptor, which had 12 random nucleotides, put a tag on each cDNA molecule. TCRdb reprocessed the 5' RACE reads with MiXCR, giving one entry per CDR3 protein. The sample holds hundreds of thousands of distinct CDR3 sequences, 40% to 50% seen once. CDR1 and CDR2 (germline): DFQATT, SNEGSKA (reference sequence). V dropped 3 bases and J dropped 4 bases, with 18 bases sitting between them. This CDR3 spans 15 amino acids. Specimen: blood. V is TRBV20-1 and J is TRBJ2-5; D gene unclear. The clonotype comes from a man older than 75 in good health. CDR3 sequence reads: CSASLTRPRRETQYF. The CDR3 nucleotides are TGCAGTGCTAGCCTGACCCGGCCGCGGCGAGAGACCCAGTACTTC.